This entry lists 13 T cell receptor beta chains sequenced from one sample in a study of CD8 T cells in Susac syndrome (dated by TCRdb to between 2018 and 2020). The receptor library was made with the immunoSEQ multiplex PCR assay. RNA was extracted using the RNeasy kit, and roughly 0.5 to 1 microgram was reverse transcribed with random hexamers. TCRdb applied fastp at Q25 and MiXCR to the public reads, then kept only in-frame beta chains. Every CDR3 protein is listed once, alongside the most common genes and DNA of its rows. Across this sample there are more than 65,000 distinct CDR3 sequences, with 94% seen only once. Clones ranked in the top ten supply about 0.61% of the sample. The sequenced sample was CD8+ T cells from PBMCs. The source of these receptors is a human donor with multiple sclerosis.

The V gene is TRBV12-3 or TRBV12-4, the J gene TRBJ2-1, with TRBD1 matching over 9 bases. This CDR3 region has 17 residues. V was pared by 6 bases and J by 2 bases, with 11 bases of the junction left unmatched. This chain's CDR3 is CASRRDREGFTYNEQFF. CDR3 in DNA: TGTGCCAGCAGAAGGGACAGGGAGGGATTCACCTACAATGAGCAGTTCTTC.

A single count supports this clonotype. The chain recombines TRBV6-5 with TRBJ2-7; 10 bases are a match to TRBD1. The CDR3 has 15 residues. V gave up 6 bases and J gave up 0 bases; unmatched junction bases: 5. Germline CDR1 is MNHEY and CDR2 is SVGAGI. The CDR3 DNA sequence: TGTGCCAGCAGCATGGGACAGGGGCTCTCCTACGAGCAGTACTTC. Protein sequence: CASSMGQGLSYEQYF.

This clonotype was counted a single time. V and J are TRBV20-1 and TRBJ1-5; 8 nucleotides match TRBD1. The CDR3 is 13 amino acids. V gave up 4 bases and J gave up 8 bases; unmatched junction bases: 7. From germline, CDR1 is DFQATT and CDR2 SNEGSKA (reference sequence). The CDR3 nucleotides are TGCAGTGCTAAGACAGGGGAAGTGGAGCCCCAGCATTTT. This gives the protein CSAKTGEVEPQHF.

J is TRBJ2-7 and V is TRBV20-1; TRBD1 agrees at 9 bases. The V and J ends lost 3 bases and 2 bases, in that order; junction bases with no gene match: 8. The CDR3 sequence is 15 residues long. Germline CDR1 DFQATT, CDR2 SNEGSKA (reference sequence). CDR3 DNA: TGCAGTGCTAGGGACGGGACAGGGAGTACCTACGAGCAGTACTTC. Encoded protein: CSARDGTGSTYEQYF.

CDR3 nucleotide sequence: TGCAGTGCTAGGGTCCTAGCGGGAGTAACCTACAATGAGCAGTTCTTC. It translates to CSARVLAGVTYNEQFF. This chain connects TRBV20-1 to TRBJ2-1; TRBD2 aligns across 10 bases. Germline CDR1 reads DFQATT; CDR2 reads SNEGSKA (reference sequence). This CDR3 is built from 16 residues. Losses at the gene ends were 3 bases for V and 2 bases for J; bases not matched to a gene: 7.

V and J are TRBV7-2 and TRBJ2-1, with D hard to call. In germline, CDR1 is SGHTA, CDR2 FQGNSA. Trimming stripped 1 base from V and 8 bases from J, with 0 bases between. CDR3 size: 10 residues. CDR3 nucleotides: TGTGCCAGCAGCTTAGATGAGCAGTTCTTC. It encodes CASSLDEQFF.

The chain couples TRBV25-1 to TRBJ2-5, with D tentatively TRBD1 or TRBD2 (5 bases each). The CDR3 contains 15 residues. CDR1 and CDR2 from the germline V gene are MGHDK and SYGVNS. With 3 bases removed from V and 5 bases from J, the gap between germline ends came to 16 bases. The CDR3 is CASSDPADWGETQYF. The CDR3 DNA is TGTGCCAGCAGTGATCCTGCCGACTGGGGGGAGACCCAGTACTTC.

The chain is built from TRBV29-1 and TRBJ1-2, with TRBD1 matching over 7 bases. J lost 4 bases, V lost 1 base, and 9 bases had no gene match. Germline V gene lookup returns CDR1 SQVTM and CDR2 ANQGSEA. The CDR3 length is 15 residues. The DNA of the CDR3 is TGCAGCGTTGAAGTTCTGGCAGGGGGTACCTATGGCTACACCTTC. It codes for CSVEVLAGGTYGYTF.

The chain has TRBV20-1 and TRBJ2-3; perhaps TRBD2 as D (6 bases). In germline, CDR1 is DFQATT, CDR2 SNEGSKA (reference sequence). CDR3 length: 14 amino acids. Trimming took 5 bases from V and 3 from J, leaving 15 bases between them. Here the CDR3 DNA reads TGCAGTGCTGACGGGGGAGACTGGACAGATACGCAGTATTTT. Its protein product is CSADGGDWTDTQYF.

The chain employs TRBV5-6 and TRBJ2-7; D call uncertain. CDR1 is SGHDT, CDR2 YYEEEE, per germline. V was shortened by 2 bases and J by 2 bases, with 8 bases between the two germline ends. The CDR3 has 13 amino acids. Written as DNA, the CDR3 is TGTGCCAGCAGCTTTCAAGGGACCTACGAGCAGTACTTC. This codes for CASSFQGTYEQYF.

CDR3 sequence (DNA): TGTGCCAGCAGTCAGGCCCCGACCTACGAGCAGTACTTC. Translated, it gives CASSQAPTYEQYF. The V and J genes are TRBV12-3 or TRBV12-4 and TRBJ2-7, with no clear D. The germline V and J ends were trimmed by 5 bases and 2 bases, with 10 bases remaining between them. This CDR3 region has 13 residues.

This rearrangement joins TRBV27 to TRBJ2-6; TRBD1 agrees at 12 bases. V was pared by 5 bases and J by 3 bases, with 11 bases of the junction left unmatched. CDR1 and CDR2 from the germline V gene are MNHEY and SMNVEV (reference sequence). CDR3 length equals 19 residues. The CDR3 coding sequence is TGTGCCAGCAGTCAACGAACCGGGACAGGGGGCTTTGGGGCCAACGTCCTGACTTTC. Translating gives CASSQRTGTGGFGANVLTF.

The chain is built from TRBV29-1 and TRBJ1-2; D not resolved. The CDR3 loop spans 10 amino acids. V gave up 3 bases and J gave up 3 bases, with 2 bases separating them. Germline assignment: CDR1 SQVTM and CDR2 ANQGSEA. Written as DNA, the CDR3 is TGCAGCGTTGACGACTATGGCTACACCTTC. Its protein product is CSVDDYGYTF.